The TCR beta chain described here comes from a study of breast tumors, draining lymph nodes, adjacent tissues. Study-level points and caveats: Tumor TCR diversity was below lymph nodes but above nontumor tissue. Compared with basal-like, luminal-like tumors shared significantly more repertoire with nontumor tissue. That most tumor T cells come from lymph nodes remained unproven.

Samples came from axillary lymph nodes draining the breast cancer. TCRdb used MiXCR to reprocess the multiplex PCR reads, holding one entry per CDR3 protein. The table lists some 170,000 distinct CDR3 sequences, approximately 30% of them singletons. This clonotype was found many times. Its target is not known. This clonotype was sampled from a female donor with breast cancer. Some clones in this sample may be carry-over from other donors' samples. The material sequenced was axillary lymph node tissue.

The CDR3 protein is CASSSRGNTYNEQFF. As DNA, the CDR3 is TGTGCCAGCAGCTCGCGCGGGAATACCTACAATGAGCAGTTCTTC. This sequence joins TRBV14 and TRBJ2-1, with D maybe TRBD2 (6 bases). The CDR3 extends over 15 amino acids. V lost 5 bases to trimming and J lost 2 bases, with 13 bases between them. Germline lookup yields CDR1 SGHDN and CDR2 FVKESK.